The T cell receptor beta chain under discussion was sequenced for a study of OX40 agonist ivuxolimab in advanced cancers. Whole-study results and caveats: Specificity for antigen went undetermined in the expanded peripheral T cells.

The germline CDR1 and CDR2 sequences are MNHNY and SVGAGI (reference sequence). V lost 6 bases, J lost 7 bases, and 10 bases lay in between. The CDR3 consists of 11 residues. Details on this clone: Antigen unknown.

TCRdb keeps only in-frame clones here, not all; method: immunoSEQ multiplex PCR. The table lists 55,000 to 80,000 clones, roughly nine tenths of them singletons. The TCR originated in an adult with an advanced solid tumor such as melanoma, head and neck, liver or kidney cancer. The specimen comprised CD4+ or CD8+ T cells sorted from blood, sampled in a trial of the OX40 agonist ivuxolimab. The V call is TRBV6-6, the J call TRBJ2-7; maybe TRBD1 (5 bases). The CDR3 coding sequence is TGTGCCAGCAGCCTTAGGGGAGAGCAGTACTTC. It specifies CASSLRGEQYF.